The 24 T cell receptor beta chains below were found in one sample sequenced in a study of STAT5B mutations in CD4+ large granular lymphocyte leukemia. The repertoire was sequenced with immunoSEQ multiplex PCR; TCRdb's copy has only in-frame clones and lacks some. Here the sample spans around 20,000 clones, 60% to 80% being singletons. Sequenced: CD4+ T cells from blood buffy coats. The receptors derive from a human donor in good health.

This clone has more than one count but fewer than ten. This chain uses TRBV29-1 with TRBJ1-1; D is possibly TRBD1 (6 bases). V was trimmed by 4 bases and J by 1 base, leaving 16 bases between them. The CDR3 is made up of 15 amino acids. CDR1 and CDR2 from the germline V gene are SQVTM and ANQGSEA. The CDR3 loop is CSVGIWEGGNTEAFF. CDR3 sequence (DNA): TGCAGCGTTGGAATCTGGGAAGGGGGGAACACTGAAGCTTTCTTT.

The chain is built from TRBV15 and TRBJ2-5; TRBD2 matches at 9 bases. Germline loops: CDR1 LNHNV, CDR2 YYDKDF (reference sequence). The V gene end was trimmed by 0 bases and the J gene end by 5 bases; junction bases not matched to a gene: 7. This CDR3 has 16 residues. CDR3 sequence: CATSRDGLAGSETQYF. CDR3 DNA: TGTGCCACCAGCAGAGATGGCCTAGCGGGGAGTGAGACCCAGTACTTC.

The chain links TRBV29-1 to TRBJ1-2; D is uncertain. The ends were cut back, 5 bases at V and 0 bases at J, with 7 bases in the middle. CDR1 and CDR2 (germline): SQVTM, ANQGSEA. The CDR3 consists of 12 residues. The CDR3 nucleotides are TGCAGCGTTTGGGCGGCTAACTATGGCTACACCTTC. Translation gives CSVWAANYGYTF.

The rearrangement uses TRBV29-1 and TRBJ2-5, with D possibly TRBD2 on 6 matching bases. Germline V gives CDR1 SQVTM, CDR2 ANQGSEA. The CDR3 loop spans 17 amino acids. The V and J ends lost 4 bases and 5 bases respectively, with 26 bases between them. The CDR3 DNA reads TGCAGCGTTGGGGACCTTTACGGACCGGGGGAGAGGGAGACCCAGTACTTC. Protein sequence: CSVGDLYGPGERETQYF. The variable domain in full, with the rest retrieved from reference TRBV29-1 and TRBJ2-5, is SAVISQKPSRDICQRGTSLTIQCQVDSQVTMMFWYRQQPGQSLTLIATANQGSEATYESGFVIDKFPISRPNLTFSTLTVSNMSPEDSSIYLCSVGDLYGPGERETQYFGPGTRLLVL.

This rearrangement joins TRBV5-6 to TRBJ2-7; a weak D match, TRBD2 (6 bases). The V end was cut by 3 bases, the J end by 9 bases, with 22 bases between. This CDR3 comprises 15 residues. Germline-derived CDR1 and CDR2 are SGHDT and YYEEEE. The DNA for the CDR3 is TGTGCCAGCAGCTCCCTGTCGAGCATGCGGGAAGGGCAGTACTTC. Translating gives CASSSLSSMREGQYF.

V is TRBV4-1 and J is TRBJ1-1; the D is unclear. Germline V gene lookup returns CDR1 MGHRA and CDR2 YSYEKL. V lost 0 bases to trimming and J lost 2 bases, with 7 bases between them. The CDR3 consists of 14 residues. The DNA for the CDR3 is TGCGCCAGCAGCCAAGATCCGCTTAACACTGAAGCTTTCTTT. It yields the protein CASSQDPLNTEAFF.

This clone was detected once. This chain joins TRBV6-4 and TRBJ2-1; 7 bases map to TRBD2. Trimming took 5 bases from V and 6 from J; bases not matched to a gene: 4. Looked up from germline, CDR1 is MRHNA and CDR2 is SNTAGT. This CDR3 contains 13 residues. This CDR3 is CASSQVAGNEQFF. Here the CDR3 DNA reads TGTGCCAGCAGTCAAGTAGCGGGCAATGAGCAGTTCTTC.

This rearrangement joins TRBV18 to TRBJ2-7; 10 bases match TRBD1. Trimming took 3 bases from V and 0 from J; bases not matched to a gene: 8. The CDR3 loop spans 17 amino acids. CDR1 is KGHSH, CDR2 LQKENI, per germline. CDR3 nucleotides: TGTGCCAGCTCACCGGGCGGGACAGGGGCTTACTCCTACGAGCAGTACTTC. Translated: CASSPGGTGAYSYEQYF.

V and J are TRBV28 and TRBJ2-7; 12 bases map to TRBD2. V was clipped by 5 bases and J by 2 bases; unmatched bases: 1. Germline assignment: CDR1 MDHEN and CDR2 SYDVKM. CDR3 length: 14 amino acids. The CDR3 sequence: CASSTSGRTYEQYF. CDR3 nucleotides: TGTGCCAGCAGTACTAGCGGGAGGACCTACGAGCAGTACTTC.

V and J are TRBV6-4 and TRBJ2-2; D unresolved. The ends were cut back, 6 bases at V and 2 bases at J, with 10 bases in the middle. There are 14 residues in the CDR3. The germline CDR1 and CDR2 sequences are MRHNA and SNTAGT. CDR3 bases: TGTGCCAGCAGCGAGGATGGAAACACCGGGGAGCTGTTTTTT. The encoded protein is CASSEDGNTGELFF.

J is TRBJ1-1 and V is TRBV2, with 10 bases aligning to TRBD1. The CDR3 runs 13 residues. V was pared by 6 bases and J by 3 bases, with 1 base of the junction left unmatched. Germline V gene data show CDR1 as SNHLY and CDR2 as FYNNEI. CDR3 protein: CASRDRGYTEAFF. CDR3 nucleotide sequence: TGTGCCAGCAGGGACAGGGGGTACACTGAAGCTTTCTTT.

The V call is TRBV11-2, the J call TRBJ2-7; unclear D gene. This CDR3 has 14 residues. The V and J ends lost 1 base and 7 bases respectively, with 14 bases between them. The V gene's germline CDR1 is SGHAT and CDR2 FQNNGV. CDR3 sequence reads: CASSLARQSWEQYF. The CDR3 DNA reads TGTGCCAGCAGCTTAGCCAGGCAAAGCTGGGAGCAGTACTTC.

The chain carries TRBV10-1 and TRBJ1-1; a weak D match, TRBD1 (6 bases). The length of the CDR3 is 13 residues. Germline V gene lookup returns CDR1 WNHNN and CDR2 SYGVQD (reference sequence). Trimming took 6 bases from V and 4 from J, leaving 12 bases between them. Written as DNA, the CDR3 is TGCGCCAGCAGAGTGGACAGCTTCACTGAAGCTTTCTTT. Its translation is CASRVDSFTEAFF.

This clone was seen once. The chain combines TRBV6-5 with TRBJ2-7, with 11 positions matching TRBD1. There are 14 residues in the CDR3. Looked up from germline, CDR1 is MNHEY and CDR2 is SVGAGI. V trimming: 8 bases; J trimming: 1 base; junction bases outside the gene matches: 4. The CDR3 nucleotides are TGTGCCAGCGGGGGGACAGGGGGTTCCTACGAGCAGTACTTC. Translated, it gives CASGGTGGSYEQYF.

This clone was counted once. The genes are TRBV20-1 and TRBJ1-2; no firm D call. Germline V gene sequence: CDR1 DFQATT, CDR2 SNEGSKA (reference sequence). The CDR3 covers 10 residues. Trimming stripped 4 bases from V and 3 bases from J, with 3 bases between. CDR3 nucleotides: TGCAGTGCTAACGACTATGGCTACACCTTC. Translated: CSANDYGYTF.

This clone was seen a handful of times. V is TRBV29-1 and J is TRBJ2-7; D gene uncertain. The germline V gene encodes CDR1 SQVTM and CDR2 ANQGSEA. There are 12 residues in the CDR3. The ends were cut back, 4 bases at V and 2 bases at J, with 9 bases in the middle. CDR3 nucleotide sequence: TGCAGCGTTGTTGGAGACACCTACGAGCAGTACTTC. This gives the protein CSVVGDTYEQYF.

The chain combines TRBV7-2 with TRBJ2-1, with a possible D match to TRBD1 (5 bases). From germline, CDR1 is SGHTA and CDR2 FQGNSA. Trimming cost V 5 bases and J 4 bases, with 12 bases left between them. The CDR3 runs to 14 residues. CDR3 region: CASSNTGVYNEQFF. CDR3 in DNA: TGTGCCAGCAGCAACACAGGAGTTTACAATGAGCAGTTCTTC.

This clone was recorded only once. V and J are TRBV27 and TRBJ2-7; D unclear. There are 13 residues in the CDR3. Trimming removed 5 bases at V and 1 base at J, with 9 bases between. The germline V gene encodes CDR1 MNHEY and CDR2 SMNVEV (reference sequence). The CDR3 is CASSRPTSYEQYF. The CDR3 DNA is TGTGCCAGCAGTCGACCGACATCCTACGAGCAGTACTTC.

The chain joins TRBV6-1 to TRBJ2-7; possible D gene TRBD1, 7 bases. The germline gives CDR1 MNHNS, CDR2 SASEGT. Trimming stripped 7 bases from V and 2 bases from J, with 18 bases between. The CDR3 covers 15 residues. The CDR3, as DNA: TGTGCCAGCAAAACCGGCGGGACAGCGGCCTACGAGCAGTACTTC. The encoded protein is CASKTGGTAAYEQYF.

The chain has TRBV11-3 and TRBJ1-4; D not certain. Trimming removed 6 bases from V and 5 bases from J, with 13 bases in between. Germline V gene data show CDR1 as SGHNT and CDR2 as YENEEA. This CDR3 has 14 amino acids. Written as DNA, the CDR3 is TGTGCCAGCAGACTAAGCTCCGGGAATGAAAAACTGTTTTTT. Translation: CASRLSSGNEKLFF.

This chain uses TRBV27 with TRBJ2-1, with a weak D call TRBD2 (6 bases). The CDR3 is made up of 12 amino acids. Trimming stripped 8 bases from V and 9 bases from J, with 14 bases between. The V gene's germline CDR1 is MNHEY and CDR2 SMNVEV (reference sequence). In DNA form, the CDR3 reads TGTGCCAGCGGCGGGGACTTCGGTGAGCAGTTCTTC. Protein: CASGGDFGEQFF.

The chain links TRBV25-1 to TRBJ2-7; tentatively, D is TRBD1 (5 bases). The CDR3 totals 13 residues. The germline V gene encodes CDR1 MGHDK and CDR2 SYGVNS. The V end was cut by 3 bases, the J end by 5 bases, with 11 bases between. Here the CDR3 reads CASSEPGFHEQYF. For the CDR3, the DNA is TGTGCCAGCAGTGAGCCAGGGTTCCACGAGCAGTACTTC.

The rearrangement uses TRBV14 and TRBJ2-7; tentatively, D is TRBD2 (6 bases). CDR3 length: 15 amino acids. V lost 1 base and J 5 bases, leaving 15 bases between the germline ends. CDR1 and CDR2 (germline): SGHDN, FVKESK. The chain's CDR3 is CASSQVGRGVDEQYF. CDR3 DNA sequence: TGTGCCAGCAGCCAAGTGGGGCGGGGAGTGGACGAGCAGTACTTC.

This clone was found once. The V gene is TRBV28, the J gene TRBJ2-1; TRBD2 matches 12 bases. Trimming at V came to 9 bases and at J to 2 bases, leaving 5 bases not matched to a gene. Germline V gene data show CDR1 as MDHEN and CDR2 as SYDVKM. The CDR3 runs 15 residues. The CDR3 sequence is CASTLAGGAYNEQFF. As DNA, the CDR3 is TGTGCCAGTACCCTAGCGGGAGGGGCCTACAATGAGCAGTTCTTC.